This note documents a single TCR beta chain sequence. This clonotype was counted many times. What this receptor recognizes is not known. No base-level quality is on record; no much larger clone is a single base apart. This sample stems from a study of T cell repertoires in cytomegalovirus infection (dated by TCRdb to between 2018 and 2021). The study in broad terms: Donor HLA type was relevant to the analysis, because carriage of CMV infection together with the matching HLA type was indicated by public TCR beta signatures.

The sample was run on an Illumina HiSeq 1500. Using fastp trimming at Q25 and MiXCR clonotype assembly, TCRdb reanalyzed the public sequencing data and kept in-frame beta chains. Rows with a matching CDR3 protein are joined into one entry that keeps the most common DNA and genes. The sample includes some 300,000 distinct CDR3 sequences, with roughly a tenth observed a single time. In total, the top ten clones hold around 2.6% of the sample. Findings and caveats that apply to the study as a whole: In both this cohort and an independent cohort of some 350 donors, the cumulative frequency of public TCR beta family members distinguished carriers of CMV infection plus the relevant HLA type. The ex vivo response was dominated by HLA-C-restricted CMV-specific TCR beta clonotypes, which also provided the single most frequent clonotype in two of eight donors.

From the germline V gene (reference sequence), CDR1 is SEHNR and CDR2 is FQNEAQ. Its CDR3 holds 14 amino acids, cysteine through phenylalanine. The sequence is cut down to CDR3 DNA, 42 bases in frame from base 1. Cut back by 6 bases and 8 bases, the V and J ends lie 14 bases apart. The sequence was obtained from a human donor in good health (CMV status not recorded). Some clones in this sample may be carry-over from other donors' samples. The sample taken for sequencing was PBMCs. The chain uses TRBV7-9 and TRBJ1-6, with the D gene not clear enough to name. The DNA sequence is TGTGCCAGCAGGTCCGACACCAGCGATTCACCCCTCCACTTT. It translates as CASRSDTSDSPLHF. The full variable domain, with segments outside the CDR3 supplied by the reference TRBV7-9 and TRBJ1-6 proteins, appears as DTGVSQNPRHKITKRGQNVTFRCDPISEHNRLYWYRQTLGQGPEFLTYFQNEAQLEKSRLLSDRFSAERPKGSFSTLEIQRTEQGDSAMYLCASRSDTSDSPLHFGNGTRLTVT.